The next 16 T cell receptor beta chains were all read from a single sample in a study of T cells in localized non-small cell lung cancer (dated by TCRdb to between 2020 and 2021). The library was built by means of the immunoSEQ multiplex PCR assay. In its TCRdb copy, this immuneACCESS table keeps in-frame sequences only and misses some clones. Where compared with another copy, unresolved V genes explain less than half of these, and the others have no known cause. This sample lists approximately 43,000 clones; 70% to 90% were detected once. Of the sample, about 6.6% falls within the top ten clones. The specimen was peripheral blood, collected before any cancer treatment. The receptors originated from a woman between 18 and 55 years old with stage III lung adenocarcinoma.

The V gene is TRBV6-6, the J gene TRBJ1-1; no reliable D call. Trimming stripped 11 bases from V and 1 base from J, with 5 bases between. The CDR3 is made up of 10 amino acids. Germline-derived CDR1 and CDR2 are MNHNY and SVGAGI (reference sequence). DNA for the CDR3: TGTGCCGCGGGGAACACTGAAGCTTTCTTT. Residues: CAAGNTEAFF.

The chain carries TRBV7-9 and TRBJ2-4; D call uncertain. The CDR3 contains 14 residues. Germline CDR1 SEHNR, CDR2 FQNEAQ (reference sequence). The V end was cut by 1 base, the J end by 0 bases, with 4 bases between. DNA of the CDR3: TGTGCCAGCAGCTTAGACCTAGCCAAAAACATTCAGTACTTC. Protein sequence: CASSLDLAKNIQYF.

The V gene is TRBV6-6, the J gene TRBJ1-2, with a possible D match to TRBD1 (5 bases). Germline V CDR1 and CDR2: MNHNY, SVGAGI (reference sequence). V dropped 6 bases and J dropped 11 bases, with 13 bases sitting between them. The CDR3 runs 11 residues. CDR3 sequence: CASRTGTGYTF. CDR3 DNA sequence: TGTGCCAGCAGAACCGGGACCGGATACACCTTC.

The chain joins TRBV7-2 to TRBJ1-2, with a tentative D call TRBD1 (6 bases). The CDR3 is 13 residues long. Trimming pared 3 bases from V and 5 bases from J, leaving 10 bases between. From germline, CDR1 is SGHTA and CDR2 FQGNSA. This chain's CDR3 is CASSFPGAYGYTF. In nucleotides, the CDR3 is TGTGCCAGCAGCTTCCCGGGGGCGTATGGCTACACCTTC.

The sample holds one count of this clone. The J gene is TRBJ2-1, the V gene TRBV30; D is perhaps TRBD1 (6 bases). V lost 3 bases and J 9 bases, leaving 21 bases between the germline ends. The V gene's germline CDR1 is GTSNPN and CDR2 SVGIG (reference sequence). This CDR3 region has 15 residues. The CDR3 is CAWSALRAGVAEQFF. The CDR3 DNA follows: TGTGCCTGGAGCGCCCTCCGCGCAGGGGTTGCTGAGCAGTTCTTC.

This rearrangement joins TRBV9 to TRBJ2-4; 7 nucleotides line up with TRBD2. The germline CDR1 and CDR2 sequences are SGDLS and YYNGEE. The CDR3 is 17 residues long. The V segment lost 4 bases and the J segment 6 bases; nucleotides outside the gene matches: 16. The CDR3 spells CASSPRPTGGGGNIQYF. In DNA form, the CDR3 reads TGTGCCAGCAGCCCACGACCTACCGGAGGCGGGGGAAACATTCAGTACTTC.

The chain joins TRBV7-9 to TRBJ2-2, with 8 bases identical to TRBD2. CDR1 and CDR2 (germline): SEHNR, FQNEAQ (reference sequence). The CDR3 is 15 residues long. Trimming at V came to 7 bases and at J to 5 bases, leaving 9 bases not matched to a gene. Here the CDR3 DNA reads TGTGCCAGCACCCGGGGGGGGCGAGAGACCGGGGAGCTGTTTTTT. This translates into CASTRGGRETGELFF.

In DNA, the CDR3 is TGTGCCAGCAGTTACGAGGAGGGCTCTGGGGCCAACGTCCTGACTTTC. Protein sequence: CASSYEEGSGANVLTF. The genes are TRBV6-5 and TRBJ2-6; possibly TRBD2 for D (6 bases). There are 16 residues in the CDR3. V lost 2 bases and J lost 0, with 8 bases in between. The germline V gene has CDR1 MNHEY and CDR2 SVGAGI.

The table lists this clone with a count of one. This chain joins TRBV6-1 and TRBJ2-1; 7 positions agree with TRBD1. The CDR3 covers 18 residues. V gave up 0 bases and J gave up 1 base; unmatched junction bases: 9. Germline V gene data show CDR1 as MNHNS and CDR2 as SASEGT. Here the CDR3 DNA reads TGTGCCAGCAGTGAAGCGATCCCTAGGGGGCCTTCCTACAATGAGCAGTTCTTC. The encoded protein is CASSEAIPRGPSYNEQFF.

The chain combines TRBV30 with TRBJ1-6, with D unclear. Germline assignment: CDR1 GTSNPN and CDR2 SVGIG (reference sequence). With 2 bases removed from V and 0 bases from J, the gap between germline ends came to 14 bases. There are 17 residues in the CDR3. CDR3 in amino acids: CAWSPIRTSSYNSPLHF. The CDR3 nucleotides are TGTGCCTGGAGTCCCATCCGGACCAGCTCCTATAATTCACCCCTCCACTTT.

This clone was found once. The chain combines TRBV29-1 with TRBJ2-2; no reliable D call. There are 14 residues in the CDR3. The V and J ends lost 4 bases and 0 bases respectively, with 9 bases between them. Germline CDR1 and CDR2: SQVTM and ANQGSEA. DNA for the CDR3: TGCAGCGTTGTCCTAAGCTCGAACACCGGGGAGCTGTTTTTT. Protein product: CSVVLSSNTGELFF.

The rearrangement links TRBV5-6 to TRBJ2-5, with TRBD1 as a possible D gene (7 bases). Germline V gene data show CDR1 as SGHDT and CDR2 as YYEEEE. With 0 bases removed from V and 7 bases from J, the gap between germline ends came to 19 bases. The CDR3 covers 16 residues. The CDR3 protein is CASSLVEGAPRATQYF. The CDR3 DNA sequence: TGTGCCAGCAGCTTGGTGGAGGGGGCGCCCCGCGCGACCCAGTACTTC. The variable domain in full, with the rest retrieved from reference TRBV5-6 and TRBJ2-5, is DAGVTQSPTHLIKTRGQQVTLRCSPKSGHDTVSWYQQALGQGPQFIFQYYEEEERQRGNFPDRFSGHQFPNYSSELNVNALLLGDSALYLCASSLVEGAPRATQYFGPGTRLLVL.

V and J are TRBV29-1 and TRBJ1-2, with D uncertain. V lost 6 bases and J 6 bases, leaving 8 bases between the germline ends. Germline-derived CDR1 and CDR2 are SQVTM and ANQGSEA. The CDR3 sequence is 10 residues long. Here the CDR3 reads CSVSEDGYTF. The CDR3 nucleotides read TGCAGCGTATCAGAGGATGGCTACACCTTC.

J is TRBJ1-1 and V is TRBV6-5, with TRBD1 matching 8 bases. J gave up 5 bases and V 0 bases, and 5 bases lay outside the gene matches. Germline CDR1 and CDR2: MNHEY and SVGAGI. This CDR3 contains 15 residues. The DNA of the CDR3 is TGTGCCAGCAGTTACTCGTACAGGGGGAAGACTGAAGCTTTCTTT. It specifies CASSYSYRGKTEAFF.

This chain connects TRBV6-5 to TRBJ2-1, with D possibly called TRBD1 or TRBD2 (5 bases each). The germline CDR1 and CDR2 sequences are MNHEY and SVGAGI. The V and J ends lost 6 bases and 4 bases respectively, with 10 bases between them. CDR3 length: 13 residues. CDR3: CASSSGPYNEQFF. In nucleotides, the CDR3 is TGTGCCAGCAGCTCGGGACCGTACAATGAGCAGTTCTTC.

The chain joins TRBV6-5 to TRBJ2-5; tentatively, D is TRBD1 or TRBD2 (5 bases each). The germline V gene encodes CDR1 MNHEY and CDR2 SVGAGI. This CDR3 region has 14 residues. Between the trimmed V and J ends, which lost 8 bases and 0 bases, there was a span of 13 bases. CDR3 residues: CASVGTTNQETQYF. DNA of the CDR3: TGTGCCAGCGTAGGGACGACTAACCAAGAGACCCAGTACTTC.